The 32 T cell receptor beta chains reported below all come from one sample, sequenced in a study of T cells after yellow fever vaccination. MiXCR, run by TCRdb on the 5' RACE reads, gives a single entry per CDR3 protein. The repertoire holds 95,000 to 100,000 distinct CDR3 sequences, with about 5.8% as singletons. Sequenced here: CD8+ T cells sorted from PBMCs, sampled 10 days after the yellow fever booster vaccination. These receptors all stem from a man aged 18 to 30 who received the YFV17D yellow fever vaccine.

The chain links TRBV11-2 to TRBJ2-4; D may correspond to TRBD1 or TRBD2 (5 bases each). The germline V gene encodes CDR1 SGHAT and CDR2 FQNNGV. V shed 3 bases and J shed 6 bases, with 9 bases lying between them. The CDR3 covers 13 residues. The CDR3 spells CASSLGRGNIQYF. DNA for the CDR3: TGTGCCAGCAGCTTGGGACGAGGAAACATTCAGTACTTC.

CDR3 bases: TGTGCCAGCAGGATCAAAGCCCACGAGCAGTTCTTC. Its protein is CASRIKAHEQFF. This chain links TRBV6-2 or TRBV6-3 with TRBJ2-1; D is uncertain. Germline CDR1 and CDR2: MNHEY and SVGEGT. CDR3 size: 12 residues. V dropped 6 bases and J dropped 10 bases, with 13 bases sitting between them.

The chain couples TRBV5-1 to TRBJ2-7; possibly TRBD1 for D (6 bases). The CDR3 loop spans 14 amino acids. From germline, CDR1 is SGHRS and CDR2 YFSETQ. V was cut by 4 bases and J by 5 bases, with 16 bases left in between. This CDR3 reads CASSTNTGSDEQYV. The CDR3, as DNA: TGCGCCAGCAGCACCAACACAGGGTCCGACGAGCAGTACGTC.

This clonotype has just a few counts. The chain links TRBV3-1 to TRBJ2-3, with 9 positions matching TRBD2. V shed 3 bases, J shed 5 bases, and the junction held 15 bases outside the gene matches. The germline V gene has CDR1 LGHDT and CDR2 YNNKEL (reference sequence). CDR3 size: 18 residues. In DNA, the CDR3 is TGTGCCAGCAGCCACGCTCTAGCGGCGGGGGGGACACAAGATACGCAGTATTTT. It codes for CASSHALAAGGTQDTQYF.

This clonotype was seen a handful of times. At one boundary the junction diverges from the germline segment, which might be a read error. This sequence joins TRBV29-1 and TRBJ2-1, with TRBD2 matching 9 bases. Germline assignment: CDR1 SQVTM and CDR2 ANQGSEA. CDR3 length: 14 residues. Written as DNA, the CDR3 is TGCAGCGTTGTATTGCGGGAGGGACGCCGTATAGAGGGCTTC. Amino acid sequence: CSVVLREGRRIEGF.

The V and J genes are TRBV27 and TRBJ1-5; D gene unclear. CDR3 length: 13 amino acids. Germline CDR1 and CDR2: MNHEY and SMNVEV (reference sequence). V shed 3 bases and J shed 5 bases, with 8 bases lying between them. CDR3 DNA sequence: TGTGCCAGCAGTTTTGGGATTTATCAGCCCCAGCATTTT. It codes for CASSFGIYQPQHF.

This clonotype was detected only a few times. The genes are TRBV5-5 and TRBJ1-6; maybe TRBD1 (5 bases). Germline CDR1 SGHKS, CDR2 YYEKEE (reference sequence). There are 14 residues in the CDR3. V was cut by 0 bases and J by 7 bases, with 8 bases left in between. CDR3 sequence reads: CASSLVQGNSPLHF. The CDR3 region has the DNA TGTGCCAGCAGCTTGGTTCAGGGCAATTCACCCCTCCACTTT.

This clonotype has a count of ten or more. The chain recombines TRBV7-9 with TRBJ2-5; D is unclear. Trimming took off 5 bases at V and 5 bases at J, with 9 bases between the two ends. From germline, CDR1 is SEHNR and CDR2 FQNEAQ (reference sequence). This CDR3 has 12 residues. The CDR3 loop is CASSPTWETQYF. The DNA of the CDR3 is TGTGCCAGCAGCCCAACGTGGGAGACCCAGTACTTC.

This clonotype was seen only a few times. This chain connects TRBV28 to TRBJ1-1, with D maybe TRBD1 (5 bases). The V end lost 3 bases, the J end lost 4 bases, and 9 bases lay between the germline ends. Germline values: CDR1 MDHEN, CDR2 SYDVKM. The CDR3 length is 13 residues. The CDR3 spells CASSFRVITEAFF. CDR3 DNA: TGTGCCAGCAGTTTCAGGGTGATCACTGAAGCTTTCTTT.

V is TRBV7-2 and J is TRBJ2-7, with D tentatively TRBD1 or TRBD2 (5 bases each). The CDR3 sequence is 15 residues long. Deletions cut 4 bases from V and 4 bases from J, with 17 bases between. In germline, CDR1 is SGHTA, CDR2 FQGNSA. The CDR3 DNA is TGTGCCAGCAGCTCCCGGGACCCGTCCGAGTACGAGCAGTACTTC. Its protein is CASSSRDPSEYEQYF.

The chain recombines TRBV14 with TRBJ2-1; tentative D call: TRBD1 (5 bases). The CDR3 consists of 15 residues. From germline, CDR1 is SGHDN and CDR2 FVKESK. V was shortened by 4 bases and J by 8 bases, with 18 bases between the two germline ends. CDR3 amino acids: CASSLIGRVGHEQFF. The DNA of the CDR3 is TGTGCCAGCAGCCTTATCGGCAGGGTAGGACATGAGCAGTTCTTC.

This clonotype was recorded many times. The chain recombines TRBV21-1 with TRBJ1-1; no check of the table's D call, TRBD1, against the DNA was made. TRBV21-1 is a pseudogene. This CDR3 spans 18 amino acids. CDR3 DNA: TGTGCCAGCAGCCACAAAGAGGTCGCAGGGGAAACCAACACTGAAGCTTTCTTT. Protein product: CASSHKEVAGETNTEAFF.

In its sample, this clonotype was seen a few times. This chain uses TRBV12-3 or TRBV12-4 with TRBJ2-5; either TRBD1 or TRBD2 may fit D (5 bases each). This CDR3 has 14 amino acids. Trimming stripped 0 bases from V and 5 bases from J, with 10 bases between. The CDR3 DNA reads TGTGCCAGCAGTTTAGCGGTGGGGGAGGAGACCCAGTACTTC. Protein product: CASSLAVGEETQYF.

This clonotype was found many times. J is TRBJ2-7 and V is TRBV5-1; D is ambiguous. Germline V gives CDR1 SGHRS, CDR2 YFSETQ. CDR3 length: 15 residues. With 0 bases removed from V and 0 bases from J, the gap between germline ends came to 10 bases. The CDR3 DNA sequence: TGCGCCAGCAGCTTGGGACGTCCGAGCTCCTACGAGCAGTACTTC. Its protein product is CASSLGRPSSYEQYF.

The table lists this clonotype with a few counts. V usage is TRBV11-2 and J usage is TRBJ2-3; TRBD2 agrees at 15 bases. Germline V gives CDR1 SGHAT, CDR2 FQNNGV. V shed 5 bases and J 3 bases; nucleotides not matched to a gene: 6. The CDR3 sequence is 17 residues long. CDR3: CASSPGLAGGYTDTQYF. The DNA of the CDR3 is TGTGCCAGCAGCCCGGGACTAGCGGGGGGATATACAGATACGCAGTATTTT.

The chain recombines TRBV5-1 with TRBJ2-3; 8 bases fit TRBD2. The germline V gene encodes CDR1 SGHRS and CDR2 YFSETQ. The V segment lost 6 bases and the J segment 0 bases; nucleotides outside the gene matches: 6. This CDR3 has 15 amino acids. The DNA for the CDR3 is TGCGCCAGCACCTGGGTAGCGGGGAGCACAGATACGCAGTATTTT. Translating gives CASTWVAGSTDTQYF.

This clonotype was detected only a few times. CDR3 region: CASSLVGQYSYNEQFF. CDR3 sequence (DNA): TGTGCCAGCAGTTTAGTTGGGCAGTACTCCTACAATGAGCAGTTCTTC. This chain joins TRBV27 and TRBJ2-1; D remains unclear. This CDR3 region has 16 residues. V lost 2 bases and J 0 bases, leaving 11 bases between the germline ends. Germline CDR1 reads MNHEY; CDR2 reads SMNVEV (reference sequence).

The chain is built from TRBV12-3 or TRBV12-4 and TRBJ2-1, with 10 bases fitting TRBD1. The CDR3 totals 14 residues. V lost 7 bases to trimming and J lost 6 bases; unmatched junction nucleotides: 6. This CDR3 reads CASKPGQGLNEQFF. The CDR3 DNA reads TGTGCCAGCAAACCGGGACAGGGGCTCAATGAGCAGTTCTTC.

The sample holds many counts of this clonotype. The CDR3 DNA is TGTGCCAGCAGCCAATTGAGGGGGACTGAAGCTTTCTTT. Translating it yields CASSQLRGTEAFF. V is TRBV3-1 and J is TRBJ1-1; D might be TRBD1 (6 bases). The germline V gene has CDR1 LGHDT and CDR2 YNNKEL (reference sequence). This CDR3 has 13 residues. V shed 2 bases and J shed 5 bases, with 9 bases lying between them. The variable domain in full, completed from reference TRBV3-1 and TRBJ1-1, reads DTAVSQTPKYLVTQMGNDKSIKCEQNLGHDTMYWYKQDSKKFLKIMFSYNNKELIINETVPNRFSPKSPDKAHLNLHINSLELGDSAVYFCASSQLRGTEAFFGQGTRLTVV.

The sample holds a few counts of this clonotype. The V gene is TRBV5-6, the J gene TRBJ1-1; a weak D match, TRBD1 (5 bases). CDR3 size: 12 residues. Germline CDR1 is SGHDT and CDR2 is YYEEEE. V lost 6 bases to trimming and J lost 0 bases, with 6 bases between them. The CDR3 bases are TGTGCCAGCACAGGGCTGAACACTGAAGCTTTCTTT. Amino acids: CASTGLNTEAFF.

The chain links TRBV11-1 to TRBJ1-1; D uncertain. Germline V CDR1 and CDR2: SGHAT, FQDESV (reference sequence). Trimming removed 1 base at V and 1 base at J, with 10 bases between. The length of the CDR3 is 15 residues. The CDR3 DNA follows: TGTGCCAGCAGCTTAGGGCCGGGAGGGAACACTGAAGCTTTCTTT. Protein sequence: CASSLGPGGNTEAFF.

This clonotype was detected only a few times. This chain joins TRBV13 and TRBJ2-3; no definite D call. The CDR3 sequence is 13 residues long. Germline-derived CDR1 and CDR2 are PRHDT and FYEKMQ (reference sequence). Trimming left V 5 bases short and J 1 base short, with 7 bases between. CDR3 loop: CASSQTRTDTQYF. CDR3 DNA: TGTGCCAGCAGCCAAACACGCACAGATACGCAGTATTTT. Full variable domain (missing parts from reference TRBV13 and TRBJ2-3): AAGVIQSPRHLIKEKRETATLKCYPIPRHDTVYWYQQGPGQDPQFLISFYEKMQSDKGSIPDRFSAQQFSDYHSELNMSSLELGDSALYFCASSQTRTDTQYFGPGTRLTVL.

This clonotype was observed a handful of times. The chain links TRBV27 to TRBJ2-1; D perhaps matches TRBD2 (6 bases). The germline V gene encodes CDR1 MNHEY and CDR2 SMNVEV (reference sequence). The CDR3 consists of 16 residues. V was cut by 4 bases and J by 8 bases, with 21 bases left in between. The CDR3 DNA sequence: TGTGCCAGCAGTTCGACGGACTATCATGAGGTGGATGAGCAGTTCTTC. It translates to CASSSTDYHEVDEQFF.

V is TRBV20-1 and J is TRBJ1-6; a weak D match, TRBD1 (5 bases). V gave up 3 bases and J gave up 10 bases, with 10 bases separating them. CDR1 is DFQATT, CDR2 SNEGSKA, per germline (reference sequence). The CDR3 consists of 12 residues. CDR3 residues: CSASFTGSPLHF. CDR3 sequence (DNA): TGCAGTGCTAGTTTTACAGGATCACCCCTCCACTTT.

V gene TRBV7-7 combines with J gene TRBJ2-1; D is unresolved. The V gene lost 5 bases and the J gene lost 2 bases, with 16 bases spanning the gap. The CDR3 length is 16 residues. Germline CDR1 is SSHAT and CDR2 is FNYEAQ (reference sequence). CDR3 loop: CASSPHSQSAYNEQFF. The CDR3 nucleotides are TGTGCCAGCAGCCCCCACAGCCAGTCCGCCTACAATGAGCAGTTCTTC.

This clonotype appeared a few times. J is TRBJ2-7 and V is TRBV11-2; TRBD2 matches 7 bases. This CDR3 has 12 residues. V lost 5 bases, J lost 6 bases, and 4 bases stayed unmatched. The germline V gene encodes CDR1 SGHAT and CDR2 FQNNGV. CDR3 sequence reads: CASSGGGAEQYV. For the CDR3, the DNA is TGTGCCAGCAGCGGCGGGGGTGCCGAGCAGTACGTC.

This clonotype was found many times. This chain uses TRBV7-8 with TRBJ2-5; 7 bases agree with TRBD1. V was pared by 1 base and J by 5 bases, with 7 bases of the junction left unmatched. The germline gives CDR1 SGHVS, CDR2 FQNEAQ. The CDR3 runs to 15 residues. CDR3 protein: CASSLGEGARETQYF. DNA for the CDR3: TGTGCCAGCAGCTTAGGAGAGGGGGCGCGGGAGACCCAGTACTTC.

CDR3 in DNA: TGCGCCAGCAGCTTGGCCGGGACAGGGGTCGATGAGCAGTTCTTC. Protein product: CASSLAGTGVDEQFF. The rearrangement joins TRBV5-1 to TRBJ2-1, with 10 bases that match TRBD1. Germline loops: CDR1 SGHRS, CDR2 YFSETQ. The V gene end was trimmed by 0 bases and the J gene end by 8 bases; junction bases not matched to a gene: 5. The CDR3 is made up of 15 amino acids.

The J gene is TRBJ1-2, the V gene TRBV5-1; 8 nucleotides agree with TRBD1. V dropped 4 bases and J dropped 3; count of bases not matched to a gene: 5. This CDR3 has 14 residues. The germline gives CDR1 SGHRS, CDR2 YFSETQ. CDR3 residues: CASSGGQAHYGYTF. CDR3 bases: TGCGCCAGCAGCGGGGGACAGGCGCACTATGGCTACACCTTC.

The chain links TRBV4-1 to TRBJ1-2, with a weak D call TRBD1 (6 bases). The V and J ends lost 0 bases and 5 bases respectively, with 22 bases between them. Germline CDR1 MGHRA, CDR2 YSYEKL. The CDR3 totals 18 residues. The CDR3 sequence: CASSQERPLGRGIYGYTF. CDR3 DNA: TGCGCCAGCAGCCAAGAACGGCCGCTGGGCAGGGGAATATATGGCTACACCTTC.

The CDR3 DNA follows: TGTGCCAGCAGAGACGAGGGAAACACCATATATTTT. Its protein product is CASRDEGNTIYF. The chain links TRBV4-2 to TRBJ1-3; D is unclear. Germline assignment: CDR1 LGHNA and CDR2 YNFKEQ. V was pared by 6 bases and J by 4 bases, with 7 bases between. CDR3 length: 12 amino acids.

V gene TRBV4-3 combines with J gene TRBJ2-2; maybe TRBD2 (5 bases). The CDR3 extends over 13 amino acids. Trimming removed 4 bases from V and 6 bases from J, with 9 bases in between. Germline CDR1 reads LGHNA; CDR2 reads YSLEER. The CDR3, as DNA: TGCGCCAGCAGCCCGATCGGGGCCGGGGAGCTGTTTTTT. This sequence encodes CASSPIGAGELFF.